Sequencing of this T cell receptor (beta chain) was carried out in a study of blood T cell repertoires in COVID-19. Study information: Acute-phase and convalescent COVID-19 samples originated in the United States, Italy and Spain.

The trim removed 0 bases at V and 7 bases at J, leaving 0 bases unmatched. CDR1 and CDR2 (germline): SEHNR, FQNEAQ (reference sequence). This CDR3 is built from 14 residues. Authors' methods: Amplified reference gene primers provided the basis for estimating nucleated cell counts. Measured with immunoSEQ multiplex PCR; TCRdb has only the in-frame clones, and not every one. V and J calls and clone size are those listed in that table; D and trimming were worked out from the DNA. The profile covers 95,000 to 120,000 clones, with 81% appearing a single time and around 1.5% taken by the ten largest. Sequenced material: peripheral blood. The chain links TRBV7-9 to TRBJ1-4, with TRBD1 matching over 9 bases. This sequence originates from a man aged 45-65 years with acute or convalescent COVID-19. The CDR3 DNA is TGTGCCAGCAGCTTAGCGGACAGGGGTGAAAAACTGTTTTTT. Translated: CASSLADRGEKLFF. The full variable domain, with the rest looked up from reference TRBV7-9 and TRBJ1-4, is DTGVSQNPRHKITKRGQNVTFRCDPISEHNRLYWYRQTLGQGPEFLTYFQNEAQLEKSRLLSDRFSAERPKGSFSTLEIQRTEQGDSAMYLCASSLADRGEKLFFGSGTQLSVL.